These 25 T cell receptor beta chains share one sample of origin, sequenced in a study of human thymus T cells. Corrective heart surgery yielded resections, and these provided the thymus tissue. Clones were read by immunoSEQ multiplex PCR, and TCRdb kept only the in-frame ones, dropping some. The sample records about 120,000 clones, around 95% being singletons. The sample was thymus tissue. Every receptor here comes from a boy under two years old with a congenital heart defect but otherwise immunologically healthy.

The chain carries TRBV14 and TRBJ2-1, with a weak D call TRBD2 (6 bases). Germline loops: CDR1 SGHDN, CDR2 FVKESK. The CDR3 has 15 amino acids. With 1 base removed from V and 13 bases from J, the gap between germline ends came to 20 bases. The CDR3 protein is CASSQGWGERAPQFF. The CDR3 nucleotides read TGTGCCAGCAGCCAAGGGTGGGGGGAGCGGGCCCCCCAGTTCTTC.

The rearrangement uses TRBV5-1 and TRBJ1-6; 9 bases are shared with TRBD1. This CDR3 spans 21 amino acids. Per germline, CDR1 SGHRS and CDR2 YFSETQ. With 3 bases clipped from V and 0 bases from J, the junction kept 16 bases outside the gene matches. The CDR3 DNA reads as TGCGCCAGCAGCTCGGTCCCCCGGGACAGGGTGAGGAGCTCCTATAATTCACCCCTCCACTTT. Translation: CASSSVPRDRVRSSYNSPLHF.

Concerning this clone: Relative to the germline gene, one junction end is altered; a read error may explain this. The V call is TRBV19, the J call TRBJ2-3, with 7 bases aligning to TRBD2. CDR3 length equals 15 residues. Germline-derived CDR1 and CDR2 are LNHDA and SQIVND (reference sequence). In nucleotides, the CDR3 is TGTGCCAGTAGCGATGGACTAGGGACGACAGAAACGCAGTATTTT. Protein sequence: CASSDGLGTTETQYF.

V gene TRBV15 combines with J gene TRBJ1-2; D gene uncertain. Trimming stripped 1 base from V and 1 base from J, with 10 bases between. CDR1 is LNHNV and CDR2 is YYDKDF in the germline V gene (reference sequence). The CDR3 covers 15 residues. CDR3 region: CATSRVLGSNYGYTF. CDR3 DNA sequence: TGTGCCACCAGCAGAGTCCTCGGCAGTAACTATGGCTACACCTTC.

This chain uses TRBV4-2 with TRBJ2-6, with TRBD1 matching 8 bases. The J segment lost 0 bases and the V segment lost 0 bases, leaving 13 bases of the junction unmatched. Germline lookup yields CDR1 LGHNA and CDR2 YNFKEQ. CDR3 length: 21 amino acids. The CDR3: CASSQDPPGRGPSSGANVLTF. The CDR3 DNA sequence: TGTGCCAGCAGCCAAGATCCCCCGGGCAGGGGGCCAAGCTCTGGGGCCAACGTCCTGACTTTC.

The J gene is TRBJ2-5, the V gene TRBV4-3, with a possible D match to TRBD2 (6 bases). Trimming took 1 base from V and 4 from J, leaving 16 bases between them. Germline V gene data show CDR1 as LGHNA and CDR2 as YSLEER. The CDR3 consists of 16 residues. CDR3 in DNA: TGCGCCAGCAGCCAAGGGGGTCAGGTGGGAGGAGAGACCCAGTACTTC. Protein product: CASSQGGQVGGETQYF.

This rearrangement joins TRBV6-1 to TRBJ1-5, with unresolved D. The germline V gene encodes CDR1 MNHNS and CDR2 SASEGT. With 7 bases removed from V and 2 bases from J, the gap between germline ends came to 12 bases. The CDR3 extends over 14 amino acids. CDR3 sequence: CASNYVWGNQPQHF. The CDR3 coding sequence is TGTGCCAGCAATTACGTATGGGGCAATCAGCCCCAGCATTTT.

The CDR3 DNA is TGTGCCAGCAGCACGCACAGGGGTGGGACAGATACGCAGTATTTT. Residues: CASSTHRGGTDTQYF. The J gene is TRBJ2-3, the V gene TRBV7-3; 7 nucleotides agree with TRBD1. CDR3 length: 15 residues. V was pared by 5 bases and J by 3 bases, with 8 bases of the junction left unmatched. Germline CDR1 and CDR2: SGHTA and FQGTGA.

CDR3 in DNA: TGTGCCAGCAGCCAGGAATCGAGGATTCGTCCCTACAATGAGCAGTTCTTC. This gives the protein CASSQESRIRPYNEQFF. The rearrangement joins TRBV11-2 to TRBJ2-1; the D is unclear. CDR1 is SGHAT, CDR2 FQNNGV, per germline. This CDR3 has 17 residues. With 5 bases removed from V and 2 bases from J, the gap between germline ends came to 19 bases.

In its sample, this clone was seen a few times. V and J are TRBV28 and TRBJ1-1, with D unresolved. The germline V gene encodes CDR1 MDHEN and CDR2 SYDVKM. V lost 9 bases, J lost 3 bases, and 17 bases lay in between. The CDR3 runs 14 residues. This chain's CDR3 is CASKNGESYTEAFF. The CDR3 DNA reads TGTGCCAGTAAGAATGGCGAAAGCTACACTGAAGCTTTCTTT.

This chain connects TRBV2 to TRBJ2-5, with 12 nucleotides matching TRBD1. The CDR3 runs to 16 residues. Germline-derived CDR1 and CDR2 are SNHLY and FYNNEI. Losses at the gene ends were 4 bases for V and 7 bases for J; bases not matched to a gene: 10. CDR3 bases: TGTGCCAGCAGTGCCTGGGACAGGGGGCGAGGAGCGACCCAGTACTTC. Translated: CASSAWDRGRGATQYF.

The chain recombines TRBV7-9 with TRBJ2-1; weak D call: TRBD1 (6 bases). The length of the CDR3 is 15 residues. The V end was cut by 1 base, the J end by 4 bases, with 11 bases between. CDR1 and CDR2 from the germline V gene are SEHNR and FQNEAQ (reference sequence). The CDR3, as DNA: TGTGCCAGCAGCTTAGACCCCGGGACATACAATGAGCAGTTCTTC. It specifies CASSLDPGTYNEQFF.

The chain combines TRBV28 with TRBJ2-7; 10 positions match TRBD2. Unmatched junction bases numbered 4, after V lost 5 bases and J lost 0 bases. This CDR3 contains 15 residues. Per the germline V gene, CDR1 is MDHEN and CDR2 is SYDVKM. The CDR3 nucleotides are TGTGCCAGCAGTCCGAGCGGGGGGGACTCCTACGAGCAGTACTTC. Amino acid sequence: CASSPSGGDSYEQYF.

The V gene is TRBV20-1, the J gene TRBJ2-1, with a weak D call TRBD1 (6 bases). The CDR3 runs 11 residues. Trimming left V 5 bases short and J 9 bases short, with 11 bases between. CDR1 is DFQATT and CDR2 is SNEGSKA in the germline V gene (reference sequence). The CDR3: CSAAGVSEQFF. CDR3 bases: TGCAGTGCTGCAGGGGTCAGTGAGCAGTTCTTC.

The chain is built from TRBV28 and TRBJ1-2; D ambiguous. The CDR3 covers 11 residues. Germline CDR1 is MDHEN and CDR2 is SYDVKM. The ends were cut back, 2 bases at V and 13 bases at J, with 11 bases in the middle. CDR3: CASSLGSAGTF. The CDR3, as DNA: TGTGCCAGCAGTTTAGGGTCCGCCGGCACCTTC.

The chain is built from TRBV20-1 and TRBJ1-1, with D perhaps TRBD1 (5 bases). V was cut by 1 base and J by 10 bases, with 10 bases left in between. CDR3 size: 11 residues. The V gene's germline CDR1 is DFQATT and CDR2 SNEGSKA (reference sequence). CDR3 nucleotide sequence: TGCAGTGCTAGAGTCGTTGGGGGAGCTTTCTTT. It yields the protein CSARVVGGAFF.

The chain combines TRBV28 with TRBJ2-1, with TRBD2 matching over 10 bases. Germline V gene data show CDR1 as MDHEN and CDR2 as SYDVKM. CDR3 size: 14 residues. The J segment lost 9 bases and the V segment lost 6 bases, leaving 8 bases of the junction unmatched. The CDR3 DNA follows: TGTGCCAGCAGGCGGAAGCGGGGGGGGGTTGAGCAGTTCTTC. It encodes CASRRKRGGVEQFF. Looking up the rest from reference TRBV28 and TRBJ2-1 gives the full variable domain: DVKVTQSSRYLVKRTGEKVFLECVQDMDHENMFWYRQDPGLGLRLIYFSYDVKMKEKGDIPEGYSVSREKKERFSLILESASTNQTSMYLCASRRKRGGVEQFFGPGTRLTVL.

This sequence joins TRBV5-1 and TRBJ2-1; perhaps TRBD2 as D (5 bases). This CDR3 comprises 13 residues. The V gene's germline CDR1 is SGHRS and CDR2 YFSETQ. Trimming took off 6 bases at V and 4 bases at J, with 11 bases between the two ends. The CDR3 sequence: CASNPGVYNEQFF. CDR3 bases: TGCGCCAGCAACCCCGGGGTATACAATGAGCAGTTCTTC.

The genes are TRBV6-1 and TRBJ1-1; D gene uncertain. This CDR3 has 10 residues. V was shortened by 10 bases and J by 7 bases, with 10 bases between the two germline ends. Germline assignment: CDR1 MNHNS and CDR2 SASEGT. The CDR3 DNA follows: TGTGCCACATCGTTGGGTGAAGCTTTCTTT. This encodes CATSLGEAFF.

The V gene is TRBV11-2, the J gene TRBJ1-1; TRBD1 might be the D (6 bases). The ends were cut back, 4 bases at V and 1 base at J, with 10 bases in the middle. Germline-derived CDR1 and CDR2 are SGHAT and FQNNGV. CDR3 length: 14 amino acids. The CDR3 reads CASSYRDGNTEAFF. The CDR3 nucleotides are TGTGCCAGCAGCTACAGGGACGGGAACACTGAAGCTTTCTTT. The variable domain in full, with the rest retrieved from reference TRBV11-2 and TRBJ1-1, is EAGVAQSPRYKIIEKRQSVAFWCNPISGHATLYWYQQILGQGPKLLIQFQNNGVVDDSQLPKDRFSAERLKGVDSTLKIQPAKLEDSAVYLCASSYRDGNTEAFFGQGTRLTVV.

The genes are TRBV21-1 and TRBJ1-6; the table gives TRBD1 as D, unverified against the DNA. TRBV21-1 is deemed a pseudogene. The CDR3 extends over 15 amino acids. The CDR3: CASSAGQRGDSPLHF. The DNA for the CDR3 is TGTGCCAGCAGCGCGGGACAGAGGGGAGATTCACCCCTCCACTTT.

The rearrangement links TRBV5-1 to TRBJ1-1, with TRBD1 matching 7 bases. The junction had 12 bases not matched to a gene; V was cut back by 5 bases and J by 2 bases. CDR3 length: 16 residues. The germline gives CDR1 SGHRS, CDR2 YFSETQ. In DNA form, the CDR3 reads TGCGCCAGCAGTCCAAAGATAGGGACAGCAAACACTGAAGCTTTCTTT. As protein: CASSPKIGTANTEAFF.

This sequence joins TRBV5-6 and TRBJ2-7; D tentatively reads TRBD1 or TRBD2 (6 bases each). The CDR3 sequence is 14 residues long. With 5 bases removed from V and 4 bases from J, the gap between germline ends came to 16 bases. Looked up from germline, CDR1 is SGHDT and CDR2 is YYEEEE. The CDR3 DNA follows: TGTGCCAGCAGGTTAGGGGGGACGAGGTACGAGCAGTACTTC. Amino acids: CASRLGGTRYEQYF.

This clone was seen a few times. The chain links TRBV6-6 to TRBJ2-7; 10 bases line up with TRBD1. Germline lookup yields CDR1 MNHNY and CDR2 SVGAGI (reference sequence). The CDR3 spans 13 residues. V lost 6 bases, J lost 2 bases, and 1 base stayed unmatched. Here the CDR3 reads CASSDRGPYEQYF. For the CDR3, the DNA is TGTGCCAGCAGCGACAGGGGGCCCTACGAGCAGTACTTC.

This chain joins TRBV19 and TRBJ1-2, with D perhaps matching TRBD1 (6 bases). V gave up 4 bases and J gave up 7 bases, with 25 bases separating them. Per the germline V gene, CDR1 is LNHDA and CDR2 is SQIVND (reference sequence). This CDR3 contains 17 residues. The CDR3 nucleotides are TGTGCCAGTAGTACACCGGGACATCCCTTCGGGGACTCTGGCTACACCTTC. It specifies CASSTPGHPFGDSGYTF.